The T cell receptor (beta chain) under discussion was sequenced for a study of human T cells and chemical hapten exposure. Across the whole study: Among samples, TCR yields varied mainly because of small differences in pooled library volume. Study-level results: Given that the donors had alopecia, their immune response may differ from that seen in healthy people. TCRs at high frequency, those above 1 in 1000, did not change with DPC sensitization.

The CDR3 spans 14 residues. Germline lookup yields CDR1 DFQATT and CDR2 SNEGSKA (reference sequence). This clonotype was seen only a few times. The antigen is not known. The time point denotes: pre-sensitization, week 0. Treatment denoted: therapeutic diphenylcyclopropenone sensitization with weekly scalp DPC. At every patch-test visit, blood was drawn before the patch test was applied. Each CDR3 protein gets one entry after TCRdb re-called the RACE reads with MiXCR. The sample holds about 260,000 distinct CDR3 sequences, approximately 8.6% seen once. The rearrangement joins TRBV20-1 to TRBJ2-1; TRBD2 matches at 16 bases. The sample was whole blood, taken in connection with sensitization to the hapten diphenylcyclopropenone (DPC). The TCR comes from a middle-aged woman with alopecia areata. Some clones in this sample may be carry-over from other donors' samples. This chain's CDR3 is CRGLAGGNYNEQFF. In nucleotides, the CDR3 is TGCAGGGGACTAGCGGGAGGGAATTACAATGAGCAGTTCTTC.